These 2 T cell receptor beta chains were all obtained from the same sample, sequenced in a study of response to subunit inactivated influenza vaccine. TCRdb processed the RT-PCR reads anew with MiXCR; each CDR3 protein has one entry. The sample has 700,000 to 800,000 distinct CDR3 sequences, less than 20% seen once. Sequences were derived from PBMCs from blood, sampled roughly 5 days after vaccination. The receptors come from a man between 45 and 60 years old who received an inactivated influenza vaccine.

The chain combines TRBV5-1 with TRBJ1-1; D unclear. This CDR3 has 14 residues. Germline CDR1 is SGHRS and CDR2 is YFSETQ. Between the trimmed V and J ends, which lost 4 bases and 1 base, there was a span of 11 bases. The CDR3 nucleotides read TGCGCCAGCAGCCCCACCAACAAGAACACTGAAGCTTTCTTT. It encodes CASSPTNKNTEAFF.

In this sample, this clonotype turned up a few times. The V call is TRBV29-1, the J call TRBJ1-2, with D tentatively TRBD1 (5 bases). Germline V CDR1 and CDR2: SQVTM, ANQGSEA. The CDR3 is 12 residues long. V was cut by 7 bases and J by 7 bases, with 16 bases left in between. DNA for the CDR3: TGCAGCGCCCGGACACGGACCTTTGGCTACACCTTC. Translated, it gives CSARTRTFGYTF.